This T cell receptor (beta chain) was recorded in a study of T-cell memory formation after mild COVID-19 (dated by TCRdb to the early 2020s). About the study as a whole: TCR sequence clusters from the two donors were found to be largely donor specific. Two young, previously healthy adult volunteers, one female and one male, were included in the cohort. In two donors, T-cell clones that expanded and contracted after mild COVID-19 were tracked by sequencing TCRalpha and TCRbeta repertoires over time. Overall study outcomes, separate from this receptor: From day 15 to 85, contracting clones showed balanced CD4/CD8 phenotypes, whereas a second wave of clones that expanded from day 15 to 37 leaned towards CD4+. Contracting CD4+ clones were located mainly in the CM and EM memory subsets, whereas CD8+ clones were found to be enriched in EMRA. The study included only a couple of mild cases, and larger cohorts that include severe cases with pre-infection samples were judged to be necessary. Whether the second-wave clones peaking on day 37 were SARS-CoV-2 specific was not confirmed. Some responding clones were detected in pre-infection memory, which suggested that pre-existing cross-reactive memory T cells had joined the SARS-CoV-2 response.

This clonotype was seen at least ten times. Its specific antigen is unknown. There are no base qualities to consult, and no much larger clone falls within one base. Ficoll-Paque density gradient centrifugation was the method used to isolate PBMCs. The CDR3 measures 18 amino acids from cysteine to phenylalanine. Just the 54-base CDR3 DNA is kept, in frame starting at base 1. CDR1 and CDR2, looked up from the germline V gene, are SGHVS and FQNEAQ. V trim: 5 bases; J trim: 7 bases; unmatched bases: 20. Sequencing relied on an Illumina NovaSeq 6000. cDNA libraries for TCRalpha and TCRbeta were prepared by 5'RACE using constant-segment primers, with sample barcodes and unique molecular identifiers added. Trizol reagent was used to extract RNA from every sample. The libraries were amplified in two PCR steps, and the second step added a second sample barcode and Illumina TruSeq adapters. Sequencing of the libraries was done on an Illumina NovaSeq, producing 2 x 150 bp paired-end reads. The original methods were these. Demultiplexing of reads and collapsing into UMI-guided consensus sequences were performed with migec v1.2.7. With mixcr v2.1.11, UMI consensuses were aligned to TRA and TRB V and J templates and assembled into clonotypes. Clonotypes were classified as expanded or contracted when called significant by both edgeR and NoisET, with noise models trained on biological replicates. For edgeR calls, a false discovery rate-adjusted p below 0.01 and a log2 fold-change threshold of 1 were applied. PCA with hierarchical clustering of max-normalized trajectories of the 1000 most abundant clonotypes was used as exploratory dynamics analysis. Each responding clone was given a CD4 or CD8 phenotype based on the CD4+ and CD8+ repertoires, which had been sequenced separately. TCRdb reprocessing: public reads trimmed at Q25 with fastp, clones called with MiXCR, in-frame beta chains kept. Here each entry gathers all rows of one CDR3 protein and keeps the most common genes and DNA. The authors' filters were not applied to this entry. Here the sample has under 700,000 distinct CDR3 sequences; 20% occur a single time. 9.5% to 15% of the sample is held by the ten biggest clonotypes.

This TCR was recovered from an adult woman who had mild COVID-19 (a few samples of this study predate the infection). The sample titles of this study are shuffled in the database, so cell type and time point are left out; the donor was told from shared clones. The sample comprised PBMCs or a T cell subset sorted from them (not recorded which). The chain links TRBV7-8 with TRBJ2-1; TRBD2 lines up with 7 middle nucleotides. The CDR3 in this case is CASSPPWGGGPSSNEQFF. The sequenced DNA is TGTGCCAGCAGCCCACCCTGGGGGGGAGGCCCCTCGTCTAATGAGCAGTTCTTC.